The 3 T cell receptor beta chains presented below share a single source sample, sequenced in a study of blood T cell repertoires in COVID-19. Sequencing used immunoSEQ multiplex PCR; TCRdb keeps in-frame clones, though not all of them. Seen here are about 200,000 clones, about nine tenths observed once, and the top ten hold roughly 2.3%. The sequenced material came from peripheral blood. These receptor sequences come from a man aged 25-45 years who had recovered from COVID-19.

This rearrangement joins TRBV18 to TRBJ1-3, with 8 bases aligning to TRBD1. CDR1 is KGHSH and CDR2 is LQKENI in the germline V gene. V was clipped by 2 bases and J by 0 bases; unmatched bases: 9. There are 18 residues in the CDR3. In DNA, the CDR3 is TGTGCCAGCTCACCATATTACAGGGGGGGCACCTCTGGAAACACCATATATTTT. This sequence encodes CASSPYYRGGTSGNTIYF.

The J gene is TRBJ2-2, the V gene TRBV7-6; 7 bases line up with TRBD1. The CDR3 contains 16 residues. J lost 0 bases, V lost 1 base, and 2 bases had no gene match. Germline V CDR1 and CDR2: SGHVS, FNYEAQ. CDR3 in DNA: TGTGCCAGCAGCTTAGGTGGGACAGCGAACACCGGGGAGCTGTTTTTT. This codes for CASSLGGTANTGELFF.

V and J are TRBV7-9 and TRBJ1-1, with D tentatively TRBD1 (5 bases). The germline gives CDR1 SEHNR, CDR2 FQNEAQ (reference sequence). Between the trimmed V and J ends, which lost 6 bases and 7 bases, there was a span of 9 bases. This CDR3 contains 11 residues. CDR3 DNA sequence: TGTGCCAGCAGTCAGGGAAATGAAGCTTTCTTT. The encoded protein is CASSQGNEAFF.